This TCR beta chain was found in a study of beta chain features in type 1 diabetes. Reverse transcribing all isolated RNA meant expressed TCRB transcripts were sequenced. Profiled with immunoSEQ multiplex PCR; TCRdb holds only in-frame clones, not every one. The table has just over 600,000 clones, around 15% seen once; the top ten hold more than 0.08%. The source of this sequence is a young man in good health. The sequenced material came from naive CD4+ T cells from blood.

The CDR3 loop reads CASSPLTGPDGYTF. In DNA, the CDR3 is TGTGCCAGCAGCCCGCTGACAGGGCCGGATGGCTACACCTTC. The chain employs TRBV7-8 and TRBJ1-2, with 7 bases fitting TRBD1. The CDR3 has 14 amino acids. The V gene end was trimmed by 5 bases and the J gene end by 6 bases; junction bases not matched to a gene: 9. The V gene's germline CDR1 is SGHVS and CDR2 FQNEAQ.